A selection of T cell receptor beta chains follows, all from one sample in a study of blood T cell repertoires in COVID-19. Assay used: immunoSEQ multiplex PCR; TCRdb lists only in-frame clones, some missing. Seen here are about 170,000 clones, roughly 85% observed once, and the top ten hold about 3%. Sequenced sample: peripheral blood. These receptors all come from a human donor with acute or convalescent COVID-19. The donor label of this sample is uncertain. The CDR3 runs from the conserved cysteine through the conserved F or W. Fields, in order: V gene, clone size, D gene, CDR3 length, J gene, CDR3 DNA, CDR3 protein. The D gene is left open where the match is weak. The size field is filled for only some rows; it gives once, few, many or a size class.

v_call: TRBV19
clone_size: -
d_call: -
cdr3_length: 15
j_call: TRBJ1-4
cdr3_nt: TGTGCCAGTAGTCGGGGGGACCTCCTTCATGAAAAACTGTTTTTT
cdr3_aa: CASSRGDLLHEKLFF

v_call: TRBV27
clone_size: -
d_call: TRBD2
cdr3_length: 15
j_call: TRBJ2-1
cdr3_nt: TGTGCCAGCAGTTACGGACTAGCGGCGTACAATGAGCAGTTCTTC
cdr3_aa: CASSYGLAAYNEQFF

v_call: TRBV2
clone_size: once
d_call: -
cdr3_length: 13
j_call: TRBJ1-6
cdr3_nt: TGTGCCAGTAGGACAGAGCTAAATTCACCCCTCCACTTT
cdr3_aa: CASRTELNSPLHF

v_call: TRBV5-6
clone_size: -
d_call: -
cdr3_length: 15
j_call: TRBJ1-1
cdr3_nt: TGTGCCAGCAGCTTGGGGGCAGGGAAGACCACTGAAGCTTTCTTT
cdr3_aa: CASSLGAGKTTEAFF

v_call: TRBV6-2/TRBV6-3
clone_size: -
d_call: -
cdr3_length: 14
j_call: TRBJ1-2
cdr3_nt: TGTGCCAGCAGTTACTCTTTCGGGGGATATGGCTACACCTTC
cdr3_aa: CASSYSFGGYGYTF

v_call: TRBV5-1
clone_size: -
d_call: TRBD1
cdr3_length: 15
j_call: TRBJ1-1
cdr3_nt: TGCGCCAGCAGCGCTTACCGGACAGGAGGAGGAGAAGCTTTCTTT
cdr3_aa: CASSAYRTGGGEAFF

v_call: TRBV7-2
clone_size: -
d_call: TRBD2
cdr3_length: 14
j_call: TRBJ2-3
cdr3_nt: TGTGCCAGCAGCTTATCAGCGGGGGCAGATACGCAGTATTTT
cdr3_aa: CASSLSAGADTQYF

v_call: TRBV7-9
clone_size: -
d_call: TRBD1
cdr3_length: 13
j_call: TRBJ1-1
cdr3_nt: TGTGCCAGCAACCCGACAGGGCTCACTGAAGCTTTCTTT
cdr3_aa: CASNPTGLTEAFF

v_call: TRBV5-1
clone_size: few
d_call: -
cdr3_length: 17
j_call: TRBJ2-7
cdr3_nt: TGCGCCAGCAGCCCCGTCGGACGGACAGACCTTACCTACGAGCAGTACTTC
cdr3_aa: CASSPVGRTDLTYEQYF

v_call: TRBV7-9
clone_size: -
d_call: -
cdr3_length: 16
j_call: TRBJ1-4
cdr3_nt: TGTGCCAGCAGCCCGTGGAGGACCCCAACTAATGAAAAACTGTTTTTT
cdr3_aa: CASSPWRTPTNEKLFF

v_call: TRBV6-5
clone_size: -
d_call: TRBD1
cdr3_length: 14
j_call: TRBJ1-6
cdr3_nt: TGTGCCACCTCGGGACAGGGGGAAGGTTCACCCCTCCACTTT
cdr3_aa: CATSGQGEGSPLHF

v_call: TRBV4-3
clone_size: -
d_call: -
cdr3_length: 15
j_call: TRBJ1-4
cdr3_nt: TGCGCCAGCAGCCAAGAGGGGGGGAGAGGTGAAAAACTGTTTTTT
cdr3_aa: CASSQEGGRGEKLFF

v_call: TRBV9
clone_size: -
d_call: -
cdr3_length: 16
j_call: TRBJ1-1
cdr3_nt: TGTGCCAGCAGCGTAGCTCCGACAGTCATGAACACTGAAGCTTTCTTT
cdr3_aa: CASSVAPTVMNTEAFF

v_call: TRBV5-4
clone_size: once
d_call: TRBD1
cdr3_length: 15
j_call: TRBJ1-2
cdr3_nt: TGTGCCAGCAGCTTACAGGGGAACAAAGGCTATGGCTACACCTTC
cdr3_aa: CASSLQGNKGYGYTF

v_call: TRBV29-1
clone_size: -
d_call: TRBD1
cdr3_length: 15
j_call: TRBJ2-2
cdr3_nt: TGCAGCGTACCCGGACAGGGAGGATTCACCGGGGAGCTGTTTTTT
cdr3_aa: CSVPGQGGFTGELFF

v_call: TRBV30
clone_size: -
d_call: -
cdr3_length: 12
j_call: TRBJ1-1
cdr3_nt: TGTGCCTGGAGTGTACGGGTAACTGAAGCTTTCTTT
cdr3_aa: CAWSVRVTEAFF

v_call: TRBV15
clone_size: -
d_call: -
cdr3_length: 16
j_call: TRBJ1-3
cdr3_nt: TGTGCCACCAGCAGAGATTACGGGGGGGTCGGAAACACCATATATTTT
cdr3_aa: CATSRDYGGVGNTIYF

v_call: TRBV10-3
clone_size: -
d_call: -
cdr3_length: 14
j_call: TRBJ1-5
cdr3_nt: TGTGCCATCAGTGACGAGGCGGGCAATCAGCCCCAGCATTTT
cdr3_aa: CAISDEAGNQPQHF

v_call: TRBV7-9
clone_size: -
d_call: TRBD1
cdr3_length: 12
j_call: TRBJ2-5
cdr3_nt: TGTGCCAGCAGCTCAGGGGGTGAGACCCAGTACTTC
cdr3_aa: CASSSGGETQYF

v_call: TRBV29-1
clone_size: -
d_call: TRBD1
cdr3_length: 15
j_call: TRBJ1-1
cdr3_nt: TGCAGCGCCCGCGAGGCGGGACAGGGTACGACTGAAGCTTTCTTT
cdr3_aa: CSAREAGQGTTEAFF

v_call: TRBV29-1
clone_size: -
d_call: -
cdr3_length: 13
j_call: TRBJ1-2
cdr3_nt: TGCAGCGTTGACCGACAGATCAACTATGGCTACACCTTC
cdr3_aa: CSVDRQINYGYTF

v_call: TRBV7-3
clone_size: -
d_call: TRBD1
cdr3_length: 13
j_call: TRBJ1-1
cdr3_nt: TGTGCCAGCAGCTCCGACAGGGTCACTGAAGCTTTCTTT
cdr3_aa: CASSSDRVTEAFF

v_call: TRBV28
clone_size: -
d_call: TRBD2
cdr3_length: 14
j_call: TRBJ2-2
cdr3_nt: TGTGCCAGCAGTCAGACTAGCGGGGGAAGGGAGCTGTTTTTT
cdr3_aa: CASSQTSGGRELFF

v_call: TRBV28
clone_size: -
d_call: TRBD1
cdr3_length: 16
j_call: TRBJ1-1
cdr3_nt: TGTGCCAGCAGATATGGACAGGGGGCCGGGGAAACTGAAGCTTTCTTT
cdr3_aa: CASRYGQGAGETEAFF

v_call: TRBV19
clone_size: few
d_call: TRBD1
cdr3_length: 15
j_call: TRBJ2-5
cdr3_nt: TGTGCCAGTAGTATACTTGGGACAGGACAAGAGACCCAGTACTTC
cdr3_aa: CASSILGTGQETQYF

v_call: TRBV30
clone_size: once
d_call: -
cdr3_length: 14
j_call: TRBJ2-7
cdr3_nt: TGTGCCTGGAGTGACAGGCAAAAATCCTACGAGCAGTACTTC
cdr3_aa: CAWSDRQKSYEQYF

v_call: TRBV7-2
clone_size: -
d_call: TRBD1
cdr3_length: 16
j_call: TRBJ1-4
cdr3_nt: TGTGCCGGCGACCACCCAGGGGGCTCCATTAATGAAAAACTGTTTTTT
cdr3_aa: CAGDHPGGSINEKLFF

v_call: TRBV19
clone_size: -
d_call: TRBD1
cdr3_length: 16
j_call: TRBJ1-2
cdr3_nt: TGTGCCAGTAGTACCGGACAGGGGAATATATTACTTGGCTACACCTTC
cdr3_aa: CASSTGQGNILLGYTF

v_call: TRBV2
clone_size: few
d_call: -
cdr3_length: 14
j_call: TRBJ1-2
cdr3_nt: TGTGCCAGCAGAACAACGGTGGGCCTCGGAGGCTACACCTTC
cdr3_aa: CASRTTVGLGGYTF

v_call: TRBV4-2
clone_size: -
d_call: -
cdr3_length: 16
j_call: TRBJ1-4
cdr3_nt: TGTGCCAGCAGCCAAGTCGGGGATTCAACTAATGAAAAACTGTTTTTT
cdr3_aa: CASSQVGDSTNEKLFF

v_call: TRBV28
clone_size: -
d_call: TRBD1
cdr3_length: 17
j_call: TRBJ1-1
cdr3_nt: TGTGCCAGCAGTTCAGGGGGCGGGGTGGGGTGGAACACTGAAGCTTTCTTT
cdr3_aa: CASSSGGGVGWNTEAFF

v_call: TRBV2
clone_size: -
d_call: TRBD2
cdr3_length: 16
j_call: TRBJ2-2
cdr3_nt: TGTGCCAGCAGCGAAAGAGCGGGGGTAGGCACCGGGGAGCTGTTTTTT
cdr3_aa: CASSERAGVGTGELFF

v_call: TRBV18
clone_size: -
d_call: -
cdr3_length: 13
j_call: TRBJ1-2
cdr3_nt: TGTGCCAGCTCACCAGACTTTTCCCATGGCTACACCTTC
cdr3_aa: CASSPDFSHGYTF

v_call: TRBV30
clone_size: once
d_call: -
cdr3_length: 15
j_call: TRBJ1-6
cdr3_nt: TGTGCCTGGAGTGTTGGAACAGGCGGTAATTCACCCCTCCACTTT
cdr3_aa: CAWSVGTGGNSPLHF

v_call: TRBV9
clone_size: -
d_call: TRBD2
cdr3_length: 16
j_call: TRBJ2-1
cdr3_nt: TGTGCCAGCAGCTCAATTAGCGGGGGGGCTTCCAATGAGCAGTTCTTC
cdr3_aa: CASSSISGGASNEQFF

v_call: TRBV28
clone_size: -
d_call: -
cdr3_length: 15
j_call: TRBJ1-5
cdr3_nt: TGTGCCAGCAGTTACGCCGGGACAAAAAATCAGCCCCAGCATTTT
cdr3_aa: CASSYAGTKNQPQHF

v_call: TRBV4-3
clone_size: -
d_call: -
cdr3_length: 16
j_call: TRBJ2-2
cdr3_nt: TGCGCCAGCAGCCAAGATTCCTCCTACAACACCGGGGAGCTGTTTTTT
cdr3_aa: CASSQDSSYNTGELFF

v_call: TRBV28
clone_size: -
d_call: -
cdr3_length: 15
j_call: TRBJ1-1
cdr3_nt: TGTGCCAGCAGGATGGGAGGGCGGGTAAACACTGAAGCTTTCTTT
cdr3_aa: CASRMGGRVNTEAFF

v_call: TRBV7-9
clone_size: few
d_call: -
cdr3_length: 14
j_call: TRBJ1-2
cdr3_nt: TGTGCCAGCAGCCCTGCCGGGGCTAACTATGGCTACACCTTC
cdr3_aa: CASSPAGANYGYTF

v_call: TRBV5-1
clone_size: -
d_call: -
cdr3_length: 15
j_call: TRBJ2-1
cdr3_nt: TGCGCCAGCAGCTTGATGGGGACTCGAGGAAATGAGCAGTTCTTC
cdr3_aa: CASSLMGTRGNEQFF

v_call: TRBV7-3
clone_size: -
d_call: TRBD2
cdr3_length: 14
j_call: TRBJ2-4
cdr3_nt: TGTGCCAGCAGCTTTCATGCGGGGGAAAACATTCAGTACTTC
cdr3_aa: CASSFHAGENIQYF

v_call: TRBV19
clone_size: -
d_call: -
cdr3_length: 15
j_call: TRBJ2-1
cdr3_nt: TGTGCCAGTAGTATAGGGCAGAGACTAAACAATGAGCAGTTCTTC
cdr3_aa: CASSIGQRLNNEQFF

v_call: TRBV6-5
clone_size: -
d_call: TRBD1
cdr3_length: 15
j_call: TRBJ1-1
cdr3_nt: TGTGCCAGCAGCCTTGACCGGACAGGGGGCACTGAAGCTTTCTTT
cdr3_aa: CASSLDRTGGTEAFF

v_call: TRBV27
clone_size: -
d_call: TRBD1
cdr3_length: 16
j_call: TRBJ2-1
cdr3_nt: TGTGCCAGCAGTTTAGGGGGACAGAGCTCCTACAATGAGCAGTTCTTC
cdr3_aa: CASSLGGQSSYNEQFF

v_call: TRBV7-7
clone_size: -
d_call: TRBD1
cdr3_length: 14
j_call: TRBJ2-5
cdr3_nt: TGTGCCAGCAGCTTGACAGGGGTGAGAGAGACCCAGTACTTC
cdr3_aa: CASSLTGVRETQYF

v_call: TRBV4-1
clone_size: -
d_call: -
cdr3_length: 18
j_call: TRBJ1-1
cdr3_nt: TGCGCCAGCAGCCAAGATCACGGAGGAGTAGTAGCGGGAACTGAAGCTTTCTTT
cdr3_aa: CASSQDHGGVVAGTEAFF

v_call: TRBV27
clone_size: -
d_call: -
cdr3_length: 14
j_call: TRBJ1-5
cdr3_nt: TGTGCCAGCAGTTTACAGGGTAGCAATCAGCCCCAGCATTTT
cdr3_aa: CASSLQGSNQPQHF

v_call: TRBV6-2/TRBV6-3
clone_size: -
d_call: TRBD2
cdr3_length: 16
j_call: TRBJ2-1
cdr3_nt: TGTGCCAGCAGTTACTCCACCCAACTAGCGGGGGAAGAGCAGTTCTTC
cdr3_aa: CASSYSTQLAGEEQFF

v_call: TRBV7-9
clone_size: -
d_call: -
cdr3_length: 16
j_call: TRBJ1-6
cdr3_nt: TGTGCCAGCAGCTCCCAGGGAAGCTCCTATAATTCACCCCTCCACTTT
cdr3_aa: CASSSQGSSYNSPLHF

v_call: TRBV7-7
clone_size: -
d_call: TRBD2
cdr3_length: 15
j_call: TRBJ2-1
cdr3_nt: TGTGCCAGCAGCTTGTCAGCGGGGGGTAACAATGAGCAGTTCTTC
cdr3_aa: CASSLSAGGNNEQFF

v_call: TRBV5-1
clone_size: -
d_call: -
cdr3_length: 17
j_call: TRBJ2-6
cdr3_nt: TGCGCCAGCAGGAAAGGCGAGGGCAAAACTGGGGCCAACGTCCTGACTTTC
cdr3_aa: CASRKGEGKTGANVLTF

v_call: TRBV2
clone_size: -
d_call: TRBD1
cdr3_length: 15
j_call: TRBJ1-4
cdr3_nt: TGTGCCAGCAACGGACAGGGGACAACTAATGAAAAACTGTTTTTT
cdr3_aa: CASNGQGTTNEKLFF

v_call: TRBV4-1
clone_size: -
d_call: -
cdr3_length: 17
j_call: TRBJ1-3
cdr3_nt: TGCGCCAGCAGCCAAGGATCGGGTATCGACGCGGGAAACACCATATATTTT
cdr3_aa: CASSQGSGIDAGNTIYF

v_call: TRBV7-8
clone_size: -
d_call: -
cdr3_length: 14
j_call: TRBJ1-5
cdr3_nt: TGTGCCAGCAGCTCACAGAGCTTCAATCAGCCCCAGCATTTT
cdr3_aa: CASSSQSFNQPQHF

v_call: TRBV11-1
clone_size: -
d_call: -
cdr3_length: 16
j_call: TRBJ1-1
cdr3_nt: TGTGCCAGCAGCTTAAATTCGCACAGAGACAACACTGAAGCTTTCTTT
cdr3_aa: CASSLNSHRDNTEAFF